This T cell receptor (beta chain) was recorded in a study of shared clonotypes between healthy human individuals. On this clone: The antigen is not known.

Findings and limits, study-wide: Shared clonotypes across all four donors exceeded non-shared ones in generation probability. Rarefaction gave evidence that sorted-subset sequencing remained incomplete despite large depth. The donor pool, a small one, limited the genetic and exposure-history diversity represented.

Libraries were prepared by immunoSEQ multiplex PCR; TCRdb keeps only in-frame clonotypes and omits some of them. This sample yields roughly 2,500,000 clones, of which roughly 93% are seen a single time; 0.35% to 0.45% belongs to the top ten. The CDR3 length is 11 residues. Trimming removed 7 bases from V and 6 bases from J, with 11 bases in between. Germline CDR1 DFQATT, CDR2 SNEGSKA (reference sequence). The sample taken for sequencing was naive CD4+ T cells from PBMCs. The subset here: CD45RA+ positively selected. J is TRBJ2-3 and V is TRBV20-1; no firm D call. The sequence was obtained from a man aged 18 to 35 in good health. Some clones in this sample may be carry-over from other donors' samples. The CDR3: CSVSGGDTQYF. In DNA, the CDR3 is TGCAGTGTTTCGGGCGGCGATACGCAGTATTTT.